Here is one T cell receptor (beta chain) with its context. The antigen is not known. The data stem from a study of immune evolution from preneoplasia to lung adenocarcinoma. General study results and limits: From normal lung to invasive adenocarcinoma, top clone frequencies appeared to decrease.

The CDR3 extends over 14 amino acids. The V gene lost 4 bases and the J gene lost 4 bases, with 13 bases spanning the gap. In germline, CDR1 is SQVTM, CDR2 ANQGSEA. Clones were read by immunoSEQ multiplex PCR, and TCRdb kept only the in-frame ones, dropping some. The sample records over 3,000 clones, approximately 84% being singletons. The clonotype was recovered from a person aged 70 to 85 with lung adenocarcinoma. Sequencing was done on a sample of FFPE adjacent normal lung tissue. The chain is built from TRBV29-1 and TRBJ2-2; maybe TRBD1 (5 bases). CDR3 amino acids: CSVGGRVGTGELFF. The DNA of the CDR3 is TGCAGCGTTGGTGGCAGGGTGGGCACCGGGGAGCTGTTTTTT.